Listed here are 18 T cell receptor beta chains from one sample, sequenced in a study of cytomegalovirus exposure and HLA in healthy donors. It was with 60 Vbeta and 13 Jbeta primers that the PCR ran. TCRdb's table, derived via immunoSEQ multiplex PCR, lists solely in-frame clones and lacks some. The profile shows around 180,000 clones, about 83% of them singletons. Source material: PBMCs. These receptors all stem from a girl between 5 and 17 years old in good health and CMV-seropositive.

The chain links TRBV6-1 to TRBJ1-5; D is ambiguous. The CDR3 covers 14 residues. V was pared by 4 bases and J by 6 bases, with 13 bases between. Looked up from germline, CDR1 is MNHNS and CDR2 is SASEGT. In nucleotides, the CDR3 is TGTGCCAGCAGTGTAGCTCTGTCGGGTCAGCCCCAGCATTTT. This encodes CASSVALSGQPQHF.

The CDR3 bases are TGCGCCAGCTCGCGGGCGCTCGGAGAGACCCAGTACTTC. As protein: CASSRALGETQYF. The rearrangement links TRBV10-1 to TRBJ2-5; D may be TRBD2 (5 bases). The germline V gene has CDR1 WNHNN and CDR2 SYGVQD (reference sequence). The CDR3 contains 13 residues. V was shortened by 8 bases and J by 4 bases, with 14 bases between the two germline ends.

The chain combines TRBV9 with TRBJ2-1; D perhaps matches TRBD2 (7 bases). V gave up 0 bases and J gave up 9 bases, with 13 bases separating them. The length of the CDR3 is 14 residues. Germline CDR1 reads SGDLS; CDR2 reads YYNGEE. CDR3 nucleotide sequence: TGTGCCAGCAGCGTAGGAAACGGGGGGCTTGAGCAGTTCTTC. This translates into CASSVGNGGLEQFF.

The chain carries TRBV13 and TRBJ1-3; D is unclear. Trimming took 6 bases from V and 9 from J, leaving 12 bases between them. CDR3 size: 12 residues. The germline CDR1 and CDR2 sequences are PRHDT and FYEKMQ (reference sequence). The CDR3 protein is CASSREEGTIYF. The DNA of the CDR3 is TGTGCCAGCAGTAGGGAAGAGGGCACCATATATTTT.

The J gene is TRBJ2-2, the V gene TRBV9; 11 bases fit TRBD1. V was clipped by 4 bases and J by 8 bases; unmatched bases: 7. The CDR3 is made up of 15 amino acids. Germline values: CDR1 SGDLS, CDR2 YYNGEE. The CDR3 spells CASSPRGQGAGELFF. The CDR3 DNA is TGTGCCAGCAGCCCGAGAGGACAGGGGGCTGGGGAGCTGTTTTTT.

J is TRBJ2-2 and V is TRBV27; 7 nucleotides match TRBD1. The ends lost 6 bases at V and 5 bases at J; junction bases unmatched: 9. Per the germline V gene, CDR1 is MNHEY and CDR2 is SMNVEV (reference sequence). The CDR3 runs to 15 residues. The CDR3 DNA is TGTGCCAGCAGGGTAGGGGGCTCGGGAACCGGGGAGCTGTTTTTT. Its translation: CASRVGGSGTGELFF.

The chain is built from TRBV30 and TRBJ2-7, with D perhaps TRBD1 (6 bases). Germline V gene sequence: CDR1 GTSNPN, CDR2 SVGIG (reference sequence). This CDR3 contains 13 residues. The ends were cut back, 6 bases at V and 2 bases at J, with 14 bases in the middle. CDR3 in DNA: TGTGCCTGTATCAACAGGGAAACCTACGAGCAGTACTTC. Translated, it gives CACINRETYEQYF.

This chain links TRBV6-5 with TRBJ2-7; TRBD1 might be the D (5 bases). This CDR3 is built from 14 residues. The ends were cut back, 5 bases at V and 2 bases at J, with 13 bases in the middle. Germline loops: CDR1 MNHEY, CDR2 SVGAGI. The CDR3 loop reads CASSQIKTAYEQYF. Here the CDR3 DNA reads TGTGCCAGCAGTCAAATCAAGACAGCCTACGAGCAGTACTTC.

The chain's CDR3 is CAGARDRNTEAFF. The CDR3 nucleotides read TGTGCCGGGGCCAGGGATAGGAACACTGAAGCTTTCTTT. The rearrangement links TRBV30 to TRBJ1-1, with a weak D call TRBD1 (5 bases). V was clipped by 8 bases and J by 1 base, with 14 bases between them. CDR1 and CDR2 from the germline V gene are GTSNPN and SVGIG (reference sequence). The CDR3 is 13 amino acids.

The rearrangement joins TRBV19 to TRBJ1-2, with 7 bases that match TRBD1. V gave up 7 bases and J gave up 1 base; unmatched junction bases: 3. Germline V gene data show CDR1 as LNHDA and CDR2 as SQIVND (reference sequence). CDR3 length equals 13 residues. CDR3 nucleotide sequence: TGTGCCAGTAAAAACAGGGGTAACTATGGCTACACCTTC. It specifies CASKNRGNYGYTF.

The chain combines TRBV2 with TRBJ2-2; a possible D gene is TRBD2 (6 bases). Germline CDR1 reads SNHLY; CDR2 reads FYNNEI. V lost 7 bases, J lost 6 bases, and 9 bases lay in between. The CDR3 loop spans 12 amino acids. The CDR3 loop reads CASTGVPGELFF. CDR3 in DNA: TGTGCCAGCACGGGGGTGCCCGGGGAGCTGTTTTTT.

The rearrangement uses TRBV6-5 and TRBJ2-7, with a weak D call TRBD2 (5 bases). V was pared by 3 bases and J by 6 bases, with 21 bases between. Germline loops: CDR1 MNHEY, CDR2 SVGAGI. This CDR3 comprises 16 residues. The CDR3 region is CASSYTEIRTGGEQYF. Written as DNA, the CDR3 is TGTGCCAGCAGTTATACGGAGATCCGGACTGGAGGCGAGCAGTACTTC.

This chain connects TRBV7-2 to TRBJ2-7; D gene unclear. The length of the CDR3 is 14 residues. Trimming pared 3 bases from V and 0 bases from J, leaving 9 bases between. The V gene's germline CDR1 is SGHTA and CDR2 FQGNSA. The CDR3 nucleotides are TGTGCCAGCAGCTTCTATTCCCGCTCCTACGAGCAGTACTTC. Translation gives CASSFYSRSYEQYF.

Here the CDR3 DNA reads TGCGCCAGCAGCTTGGAGGGACTAGCGGGGGGACCGACAGATACGCAGTATTTT. This sequence encodes CASSLEGLAGGPTDTQYF. The V and J genes are TRBV5-1 and TRBJ2-3; 15 positions agree with TRBD2. The CDR3 contains 18 residues. Germline V CDR1 and CDR2: SGHRS, YFSETQ. The V segment lost 0 bases and the J segment 3 bases; nucleotides outside the gene matches: 5.

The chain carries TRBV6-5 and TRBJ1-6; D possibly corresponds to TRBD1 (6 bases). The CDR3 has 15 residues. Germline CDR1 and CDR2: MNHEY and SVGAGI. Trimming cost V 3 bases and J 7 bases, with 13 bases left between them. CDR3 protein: CASSYQQGMNSPLHF. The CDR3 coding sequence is TGTGCCAGCAGTTATCAACAGGGAATGAATTCACCCCTCCACTTT.

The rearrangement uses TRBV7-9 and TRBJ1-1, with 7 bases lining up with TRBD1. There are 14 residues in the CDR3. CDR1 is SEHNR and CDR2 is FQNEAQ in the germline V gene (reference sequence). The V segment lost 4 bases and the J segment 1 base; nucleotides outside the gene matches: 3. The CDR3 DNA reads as TGTGCCAGCAGCTACGACAGGGAGAACACTGAAGCTTTCTTT. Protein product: CASSYDRENTEAFF.

Here the CDR3 reads CAWRPLAGGPGETQYF. CDR3 bases: TGTGCCTGGAGACCGCTAGCGGGGGGGCCTGGAGAGACCCAGTACTTC. V and J are TRBV30 and TRBJ2-5, with 12 nucleotides matching TRBD2. V gave up 3 bases and J gave up 4 bases; unmatched junction bases: 9. The germline gives CDR1 GTSNPN, CDR2 SVGIG (reference sequence). CDR3 length: 16 amino acids. The entire variable domain, with the rest obtained from reference TRBV30 and TRBJ2-5, is as follows: SQTIHQWPATLVQPVGSPLSLECTVEGTSNPNLYWYRQAAGRGLQLLFYSVGIGQISSEVPQNLSASRPQDRQFILSSKKLLLSDSGFYLCAWRPLAGGPGETQYFGPGTRLLVL.

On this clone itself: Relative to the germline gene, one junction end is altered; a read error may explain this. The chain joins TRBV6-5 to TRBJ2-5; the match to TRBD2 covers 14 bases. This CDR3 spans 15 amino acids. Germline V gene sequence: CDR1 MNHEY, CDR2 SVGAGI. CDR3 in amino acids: CASSRTSGGREAQYF. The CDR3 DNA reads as TGTGCCAGCAGTCGGACTAGCGGGGGGAGAGAGGCCCAGTACTTC.